The 16 T cell receptor beta chains in this list originate from one sample, sequenced in a study of spatial heterogeneity in lung cancer. General observations from the study: Tumor mutation counts were tracked by expanded intratumoral alpha and beta TCR counts.

This sample's time point: sample taken at primary tumor resection. MiXCR, applied by TCRdb to the 5' RACE reads, yields one record per CDR3 protein. The repertoire has 9,500 to 10,000 distinct CDR3 sequences, 6% to 6.5% of them found once; the top ten carry 10%. Their antigens are not known. Specimen: lung tumor tissue, collected at surgery. Receptors originate from a male donor with early-stage non-small cell lung cancer.

This clonotype occurred many times. Because this beta chain is a stray read in a library intended to capture alpha chains, its abundance should not be given much weight. The chain has TRBV12-3 or TRBV12-4 and TRBJ1-1, with D perhaps matching TRBD1 (6 bases). Trimming stripped 6 bases from V and 0 bases from J, with 11 bases between. CDR3 size: 14 residues. CDR3 sequence: CASSRGQLNTEAFF. The DNA of the CDR3 is TGTGCCAGCAGCCGCGGACAGCTGAACACTGAAGCTTTCTTT.

This clonotype is medium-sized within its sample. Within a library made for alpha chains, this beta chain is off target, and its count is uninformative. The chain couples TRBV20-1 to TRBJ1-1; D is uncertain. There are 15 residues in the CDR3. Germline V gene data show CDR1 as DFQATT and CDR2 as SNEGSKA (reference sequence). V lost 2 bases, J lost 0 bases, and 13 bases lay in between. Here the CDR3 DNA reads TGCAGTGCTAGACCCCTCGAAGCCCTGAACACTGAAGCTTTCTTT. It encodes CSARPLEALNTEAFF.

This clonotype was counted ten times or more. The library was designed around alpha chains, so this beta chain is a stray read whose abundance carries little weight. This chain connects TRBV11-2 to TRBJ1-5; 7 bases align to TRBD1. The CDR3 loop spans 19 amino acids. Germline assignment: CDR1 SGHAT and CDR2 FQNNGV. With V trimmed by 1 base and J by 2 bases, 14 bases remained unmatched. The CDR3 loop is CASSLGARGGRGGNQPQHF. The CDR3 DNA sequence: TGTGCCAGCAGCTTAGGAGCCAGGGGGGGTCGCGGTGGCAATCAGCCCCAGCATTTT. The full variable domain, rest sourced from reference TRBV11-2 and TRBJ1-5, is EAGVAQSPRYKIIEKRQSVAFWCNPISGHATLYWYQQILGQGPKLLIQFQNNGVVDDSQLPKDRFSAERLKGVDSTLKIQPAKLEDSAVYLCASSLGARGGRGGNQPQHFGDGTRLSIL.

This clonotype was found many times. In a library made to pick up alpha chains, this beta chain is a stray read with a size that means little. The chain links TRBV7-2 to TRBJ2-2, with 9 bases identical to TRBD1. The CDR3 length is 14 residues. CDR1 and CDR2 from the germline V gene are SGHTA and FQGNSA. The trim removed 4 bases at V and 7 bases at J, leaving 4 bases unmatched. CDR3: CASSSQGAGGELFF. In DNA, the CDR3 is TGTGCCAGCAGCTCACAGGGGGCTGGCGGGGAGCTGTTTTTT.

This clonotype is medium-sized. This beta chain is an unintended read in a library built for alpha chains; its size means little. The rearrangement joins TRBV20-1 to TRBJ2-3, with TRBD2 identical over 7 bases. The V segment lost 6 bases and the J segment 6 bases; nucleotides outside the gene matches: 6. Germline CDR1 reads DFQATT; CDR2 reads SNEGSKA (reference sequence). This CDR3 contains 12 residues. This CDR3 is CSAGGSPDTQYF. The CDR3, as DNA: TGCAGTGCCGGCGGGAGTCCGGATACGCAGTATTTT.

This clonotype was observed at least ten times. Because this beta chain is a stray read in a library intended to capture alpha chains, its abundance should not be given much weight. V gene TRBV12-3 or TRBV12-4 combines with J gene TRBJ1-1; 7 bases match TRBD1. CDR3 length: 16 amino acids. Trimming took 6 bases from V and 2 from J; bases not matched to a gene: 12. CDR3 residues: CASSRGQARLNTEAFF. CDR3 bases: TGTGCCAGCAGCCGAGGACAGGCCAGACTTAACACTGAAGCTTTCTTT.

This clonotype was seen ten or more times. A library prepared for alpha chains yielded this beta chain as an off-target read; its size is of little meaning. J is TRBJ2-7 and V is TRBV5-6; no clear D. The length of the CDR3 is 14 residues. V dropped 0 bases and J dropped 2 bases, with 9 bases sitting between them. Germline loops: CDR1 SGHDT, CDR2 YYEEEE. CDR3 DNA sequence: TGTGCCAGCAGCTTGGTTTCAGCACCCTACGAGCAGTACGTC. Encoded protein: CASSLVSAPYEQYV.

This clonotype was recorded many times. Since the library was made to target alpha chains, this beta chain is a stray read and its abundance is not meaningful. This chain links TRBV7-2 with TRBJ2-5; D may be TRBD2 (5 bases). With 1 base removed from V and 4 bases from J, the gap between germline ends came to 7 bases. Germline V lookup: CDR1 SGHTA, CDR2 FQGNSA. The CDR3 covers 13 residues. This CDR3 is CASSLGRGETQYF. The CDR3 nucleotides are TGTGCCAGCAGCTTAGGTCGGGGAGAGACCCAGTACTTC.

This clonotype was seen repeatedly, ten times or more. Because the library targeted alpha chains, this beta chain is an off-target read whose size means little. The genes are TRBV5-1 and TRBJ2-1; D is ambiguous. This CDR3 region has 15 residues. The germline V and J ends were trimmed by 5 bases and 1 base, with 13 bases remaining between them. The germline V gene encodes CDR1 SGHRS and CDR2 YFSETQ. Written as DNA, the CDR3 is TGCGCCAGCAGGAGGACGGAGCAATCCTACAATGAGCAGTTCTTC. This sequence encodes CASRRTEQSYNEQFF.

This clonotype was counted ten times or more. Since it is a stray read in a library aimed at alpha chains, this beta chain has a size that is not meaningful. This rearrangement joins TRBV5-1 to TRBJ2-3, with D tentatively TRBD1 or TRBD2 (5 bases each). This CDR3 is 14 amino acids long. V was cut by 1 base and J by 6 bases, with 12 bases left in between. CDR1 is SGHRS, CDR2 YFSETQ, per germline. The CDR3 sequence is CASSLSGGRDTQYF. For the CDR3, the DNA is TGCGCCAGCAGCTTGTCTGGGGGACGGGATACGCAGTATTTT.

This clonotype showed up many times. Since it is a stray read in a library aimed at alpha chains, this beta chain has a size that is not meaningful. This rearrangement joins TRBV20-1 to TRBJ2-5; 9 nucleotides agree with TRBD2. This CDR3 comprises 14 residues. Germline V gene sequence: CDR1 DFQATT, CDR2 SNEGSKA (reference sequence). The V and J ends lost 3 bases and 4 bases, in that order; junction bases with no gene match: 6. CDR3 sequence (DNA): TGCAGTGCTAGGGGAACGGGACTAGCAGAGACCCAGTACTTC. This translates into CSARGTGLAETQYF.

This clonotype was detected many times. Since the library was made to target alpha chains, this beta chain is a stray read and its abundance is not meaningful. V is TRBV6-1 and J is TRBJ1-5; TRBD1 matches at 12 bases. V shed 3 bases and J 6 bases; nucleotides not matched to a gene: 6. There are 16 residues in the CDR3. The V gene's germline CDR1 is MNHNS and CDR2 SASEGT. As DNA, the CDR3 is TGTGCCAGCAGTGACCGGGACAGGGGGCTAAGTCAGCCCCAGCATTTT. Amino acids: CASSDRDRGLSQPQHF.

Concerning this clonotype: The size of this beta chain means little, since it is a stray read in a library made for alpha chains. V and J are TRBV12-5 and TRBJ2-7; D uncertain. The germline gives CDR1 LGHNT, CDR2 FRNRAP. V gave up 2 bases and J gave up 2 bases, with 10 bases separating them. The CDR3 length is 14 residues. In nucleotides, the CDR3 is TGTGCTAGTGGTTTGCGGGCAGGTCCCTACGAGCAGTACTTC. Its protein is CASGLRAGPYEQYF.

Notes on this clonotype: The size of this beta chain means little, since it is a stray read in a library made for alpha chains. The CDR3 DNA sequence: TGTGCCAGCAGTTTAGCCTCAGGGGGAGGAGAGACCCAGTACTTC. Amino acids: CASSLASGGGETQYF. The rearrangement links TRBV12-3 or TRBV12-4 to TRBJ2-5, with a weak D call TRBD1 (7 bases). Between the trimmed V and J ends, which lost 0 bases and 4 bases, there was a span of 12 bases. The CDR3 is made up of 15 amino acids.

This clonotype was recorded at least ten times. The size of this beta chain means little, since it is a stray read in a library made for alpha chains. The rearrangement joins TRBV6-1 to TRBJ1-5; no firm D call. The V end lost 6 bases, the J end lost 5 bases, and 14 bases lay between the germline ends. Looked up from germline, CDR1 is MNHNS and CDR2 is SASEGT. The CDR3 runs 14 residues. The CDR3 is CASSPGSQYQPQHF. The CDR3 nucleotides read TGTGCCAGCAGCCCCGGGTCCCAATATCAGCCCCAGCATTTT.

This clonotype has a count of ten or more. The size of this beta chain means little, since it is a stray read in a library made for alpha chains. The J gene is TRBJ2-2, the V gene TRBV6-1; D perhaps matches TRBD2 (5 bases). The CDR3 totals 13 residues. V dropped 5 bases and J dropped 7 bases, with 11 bases sitting between them. The germline V gene has CDR1 MNHNS and CDR2 SASEGT. The CDR3, as DNA: TGTGCCAGCAGTCTGAGGGCGGGCGGGGAGCTGTTTTTT. Encoded protein: CASSLRAGGELFF.